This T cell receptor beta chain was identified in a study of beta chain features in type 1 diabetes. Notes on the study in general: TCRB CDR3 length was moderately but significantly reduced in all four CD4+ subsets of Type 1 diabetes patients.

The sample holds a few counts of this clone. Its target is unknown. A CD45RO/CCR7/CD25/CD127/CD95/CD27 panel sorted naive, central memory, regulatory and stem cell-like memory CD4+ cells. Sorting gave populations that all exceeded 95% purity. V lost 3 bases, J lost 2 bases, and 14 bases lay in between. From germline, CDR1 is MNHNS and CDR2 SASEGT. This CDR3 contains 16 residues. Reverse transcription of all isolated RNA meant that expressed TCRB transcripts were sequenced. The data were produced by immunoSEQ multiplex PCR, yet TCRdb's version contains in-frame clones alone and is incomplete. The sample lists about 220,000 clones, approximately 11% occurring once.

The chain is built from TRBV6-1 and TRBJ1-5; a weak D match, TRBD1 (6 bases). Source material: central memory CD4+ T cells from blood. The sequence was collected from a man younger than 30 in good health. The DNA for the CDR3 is TGTGCCAGCAGTGACACAGGGCGGAGTGGCAATCAGCCCCAGCATTTT. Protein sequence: CASSDTGRSGNQPQHF.